The clone carrying this T cell receptor (beta chain) was seen once. Its antigen remains unidentified. This sample is drawn from a study of yellow fever vaccine responses in identical twins. Whole-study results and caveats: In identical twins, vaccine T cell responses appeared partly shared and partly individual.

Germline values: CDR1 SGHNT, CDR2 YYREEE (reference sequence). The CDR3 sequence is 14 residues long. V dropped 5 bases and J dropped 5 bases, with 16 bases sitting between them. A single record per CDR3 protein comes from TCRdb applying MiXCR to the RT-PCR reads. The table has some 5,000 distinct CDR3 sequences, about two thirds seen once. The origin of this receptor is a young woman who received the yellow fever vaccine. The sample here was T cells from blood (PBMCs), unsorted or a sorted subset (not recorded which), taken before or after yellow fever vaccination (not recorded which). The V and J genes are TRBV5-4 and TRBJ2-5; no definite D call. The CDR3 reads CASSLTVGMETQYF. For the CDR3, the DNA is TGTGCCAGCAGTCTCACCGTGGGGATGGAGACCCAGTACTTC.